This T cell receptor beta chain was identified in a study of long-term antiretroviral therapy in people with HIV. Study conclusions and caveats: In samples taken after ART, diversity increased but remained below transplant donor control levels.

All participants with HIV were treated in the United States. This clone was observed once. Its antigen is still unknown. Running of the v3.0 immunoSEQ assay took place at survey level. Only in-frame clones appear in the TCRdb table, and some are missing; sequencing was by immunoSEQ multiplex PCR. The repertoire holds about 24,000 clones, with about four fifths as singletons. This CDR3 comprises 16 residues. Trimming cost V 3 bases and J 6 bases; bases outside gene matches: 9. Germline CDR1 is SGHVS and CDR2 is FNYEAQ. The specimen was unsorted PBMCs, collected 0.4 years after starting antiretroviral therapy. This clonotype originated in a man in his forties or fifties with HIV. The gene calls are TRBV7-6 and TRBJ2-1; the match to TRBD1 covers 9 bases. CDR3 DNA sequence: TGTGCCAGCAGCTTCCCGGGACAGGGTCCGGGCAATGAGCAGTTCTTC. It yields the protein CASSFPGQGPGNEQFF.